One sample yielded the 2 T cell receptor beta chains listed below, sequenced in a study of PD-L1 blockade in urothelial cancer. Time point defined: pretreatment peripheral blood. The data were produced by immunoSEQ multiplex PCR, yet TCRdb's version contains in-frame clones alone and is incomplete. The table has tens of thousands of clones, over 80% seen once. The specimen comprised PBMCs, sampled around atezolizumab (anti-PD-L1) treatment. The source is a woman in her sixties or seventies with urothelial cancer.

The chain combines TRBV7-9 with TRBJ1-2, with D uncertain. This CDR3 has 14 amino acids. The V end lost 1 base, the J end lost 6 bases, and 12 bases lay between the germline ends. Germline V CDR1 and CDR2: SEHNR, FQNEAQ (reference sequence). The CDR3 here is CASSLDFRGNGYTF. The CDR3 DNA sequence: TGTGCCAGCAGCTTAGACTTTAGAGGGAATGGCTACACCTTC. Supplemented by reference TRBV7-9 and TRBJ1-2, the full variable domain reads DTGVSQNPRHKITKRGQNVTFRCDPISEHNRLYWYRQTLGQGPEFLTYFQNEAQLEKSRLLSDRFSAERPKGSFSTLEIQRTEQGDSAMYLCASSLDFRGNGYTFGSGTRLTVV.

The CDR3 loop is CAISDYQDANYGYTF. DNA for the CDR3: TGTGCCATCAGTGACTACCAAGATGCTAACTATGGCTACACCTTC. The chain joins TRBV10-3 to TRBJ1-2; D unresolved. The CDR3 has 15 amino acids. Germline CDR1 and CDR2: ENHRY and SYGVKD. V dropped 3 bases and J dropped 0 bases, with 11 bases sitting between them.